The T cell receptor (beta chain) described here comes from a study of blood T cell repertoires in COVID-19. Study-wide background: The United States, Italy and Spain supplied acute and convalescent COVID-19 samples. Sources were T cells, B-cell-depleted T cells, or PBMCs; the material itself was cDNA or gDNA.

In the authors' workflow: Amplification of reference gene primers provided the estimated nucleated cell counts. The assay was immunoSEQ multiplex PCR, and TCRdb's table has in-frame clones only and misses some. For V, J and clone size, that table is used; D and trimming come from the DNA. This table has about 160,000 clones, approximately 81% appearing once. Germline-derived CDR1 and CDR2 are SGDLS and YYNGEE. V dropped 0 bases and J dropped 7 bases, with 13 bases sitting between them. This CDR3 region has 14 residues. Material for sequencing was peripheral blood. This receptor was identified in a man aged 35-49 years with acute or convalescent COVID-19. V usage is TRBV9 and J usage is TRBJ1-2, with a weak D call TRBD1 (5 bases). The CDR3: CASSVGWRGGGYTF. CDR3 DNA: TGTGCCAGCAGCGTAGGGTGGAGGGGAGGTGGCTACACCTTC. The entire variable domain, with the rest obtained from reference TRBV9 and TRBJ1-2, is as follows: DSGVTQTPKHLITATGQRVTLRCSPRSGDLSVYWYQQSLDQGLQFLIQYYNGEERAKGNILERFSAQQFPDLHSELNLSSLELGDSALYFCASSVGWRGGGYTFGSGTRLTVV.